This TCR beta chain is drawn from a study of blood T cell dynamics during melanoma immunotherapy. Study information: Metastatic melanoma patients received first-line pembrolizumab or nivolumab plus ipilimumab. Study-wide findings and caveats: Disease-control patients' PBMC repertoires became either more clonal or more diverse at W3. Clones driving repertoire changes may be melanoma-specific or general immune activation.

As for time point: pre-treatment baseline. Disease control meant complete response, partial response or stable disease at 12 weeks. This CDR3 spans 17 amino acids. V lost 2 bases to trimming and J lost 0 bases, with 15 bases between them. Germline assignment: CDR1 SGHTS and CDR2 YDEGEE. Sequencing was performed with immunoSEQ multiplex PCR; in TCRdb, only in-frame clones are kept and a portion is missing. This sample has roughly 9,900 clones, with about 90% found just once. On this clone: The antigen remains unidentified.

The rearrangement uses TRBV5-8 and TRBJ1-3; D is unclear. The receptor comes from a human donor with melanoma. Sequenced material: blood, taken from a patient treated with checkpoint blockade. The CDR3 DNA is TGTGCCAGCAGCTTCTCGGTGGGTGGGGACTCTGGAAACACCATATATTTT. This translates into CASSFSVGGDSGNTIYF. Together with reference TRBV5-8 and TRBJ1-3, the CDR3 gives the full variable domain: EAGVTQSPTHLIKTRGQQATLRCSPISGHTSVYWYQQALGLGLQFLLWYDEGEERNRGNFPPRFSGRQFPNYSSELNVNALELEDSALYLCASSFSVGGDSGNTIYFGEGSWLTVV.